These 7 T cell receptor beta chains were sequenced from one sample in a study of CD8+CD57+ T cells in acquired aplastic anemia. Researchers used genomic DNA as the template to profile TCR beta VDJ and CDR3. Each CDR3 protein gets one entry after TCRdb re-called the reads with MiXCR. The sample shows roughly 160,000 distinct CDR3 sequences, about 60% of them seen only once. Sequences were obtained from sorted CD4+, CD8+, or CD8+CD57+ T cells (not recorded which) from PBMCs. These receptors were collected from a human donor in good health.

This clonotype appeared a few times. The V call is TRBV19, the J call TRBJ1-3; TRBD1 aligns across 8 bases. Unmatched junction bases numbered 9, after V lost 6 bases and J lost 5 bases. This CDR3 is built from 15 residues. In germline, CDR1 is LNHDA, CDR2 SQIVND (reference sequence). CDR3 amino acids: CASSVGQDLRNTIYF. CDR3 DNA: TGTGCCAGTAGCGTGGGACAGGACCTGAGAAACACCATATATTTT.

V gene TRBV7-2 combines with J gene TRBJ2-3; D is uncertain. The CDR3 length is 15 residues. Looked up from germline, CDR1 is SGHTA and CDR2 is FQGNSA. With 0 bases removed from V and 2 bases from J, the gap between germline ends came to 9 bases. The CDR3 protein is CASSLALAFTDTQYF. CDR3 nucleotide sequence: TGTGCCAGCAGCTTAGCCCTCGCGTTCACAGATACGCAGTATTTT.

The gene calls are TRBV24-1 and TRBJ2-1; TRBD1 matches at 9 bases. Germline CDR1 and CDR2: KGHDR and SFDVKD. The CDR3 is made up of 17 amino acids. The V gene end was trimmed by 3 bases and the J gene end by 5 bases; junction bases not matched to a gene: 10. CDR3 amino acids: CATSDSGQGPRDNEQFF. CDR3 sequence (DNA): TGTGCCACCAGTGATAGTGGACAGGGGCCCAGAGACAATGAGCAGTTCTTC.

There are many counts of this clonotype. This chain uses TRBV29-1 with TRBJ1-2; D gene uncertain. CDR1 SQVTM and CDR2 ANQGSEA come from the germline V gene. The V end lost 6 bases, the J end lost 7 bases, and 12 bases lay between the germline ends. The CDR3 totals 11 residues. The CDR3 DNA follows: TGCAGCGTGGACGGTTCGGGTGGCTACACCTTC. Translated: CSVDGSGGYTF.

Only a few counts were recorded for this clonotype. It may be a read error: a sequence one base away is much more abundant. The CDR3 sequence is CASSSGGVDTQYF. The CDR3 DNA reads TGTGCCAGCAGCTCGGGAGGGGTAGATACGCAGTATTTT. This sequence joins TRBV7-6 and TRBJ2-3; 8 bases are shared with TRBD2. V dropped 4 bases and J dropped 5; count of bases not matched to a gene: 2. Germline V lookup: CDR1 SGHVS, CDR2 FNYEAQ. The CDR3 has 13 residues.

V is TRBV20-1 and J is TRBJ2-3; 7 bases agree with TRBD2. With 0 bases clipped from V and 1 base from J, the junction kept 4 bases outside the gene matches. The CDR3 contains 15 residues. Germline CDR1 reads DFQATT; CDR2 reads SNEGSKA (reference sequence). CDR3 region: CSARDLTSGTDTQYF. CDR3 nucleotides: TGCAGTGCTAGAGATCTAACTAGCGGCACAGATACGCAGTATTTT.

This clonotype has a count of ten or more. The genes are TRBV7-9 and TRBJ2-7; D uncertain. The CDR3 runs 11 residues. Trimming pared 5 bases from V and 6 bases from J, leaving 8 bases between. The germline gives CDR1 SEHNR, CDR2 FQNEAQ (reference sequence). DNA for the CDR3: TGTGCCAGCAGCCCCTTTGGCGAGCAGTACTTC. Its translation: CASSPFGEQYF. The entire variable domain, with the rest obtained from reference TRBV7-9 and TRBJ2-7, is as follows: DTGVSQNPRHKITKRGQNVTFRCDPISEHNRLYWYRQTLGQGPEFLTYFQNEAQLEKSRLLSDRFSAERPKGSFSTLEIQRTEQGDSAMYLCASSPFGEQYFGPGTRLTVT.